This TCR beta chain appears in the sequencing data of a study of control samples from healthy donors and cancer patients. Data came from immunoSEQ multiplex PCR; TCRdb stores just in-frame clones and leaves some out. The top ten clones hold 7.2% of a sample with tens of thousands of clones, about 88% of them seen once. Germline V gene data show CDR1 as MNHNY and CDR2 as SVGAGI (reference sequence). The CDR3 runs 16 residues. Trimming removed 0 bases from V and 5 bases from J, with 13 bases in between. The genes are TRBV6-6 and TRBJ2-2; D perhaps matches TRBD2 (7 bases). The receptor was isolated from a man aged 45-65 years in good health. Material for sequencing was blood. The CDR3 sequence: CASSYSEGGGTGELFF. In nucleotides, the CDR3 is TGTGCCAGCAGTTACTCGGAGGGGGGAGGGACCGGGGAGCTGTTTTTT.